This TCR beta chain was captured by sequencing in a study of response to subunit inactivated influenza vaccine listed by TCRdb under 2018. Some background on the complete study: Deep quantitative profiling of the T cell receptor repertoire was used in the study to follow responses to a trivalent subunit inactivated influenza vaccine.

This clonotype was seen a few times. Its target antigen remains unknown. Nothing much larger sits one base from this clone, and base qualities are not available. Preparation of the library involved RT-PCR. Data came from an Illumina HiSeq 2500. The raw public reads went through TCRdb reprocessing: fastp at Q25, MiXCR clone calling, in-frame beta chains kept. Every distinct CDR3 protein forms one entry, paired with its most common genes and DNA. Present in this sample are fewer than 400,000 distinct CDR3 sequences, less than 25% of which were seen just once. The ten largest clones capture approximately 10% of the sample. The CDR3 goes from the cysteine to the phenylalanine over 13 residues. The DNA shown is the 39-base CDR3, in frame from base 1. Between the V and J ends, shortened by 4 bases and 4 bases respectively, the junction contains 12 bases. CDR1 SGHNT and CDR2 YYREEE are derived from the germline V gene (reference sequence).

The paper's findings and limits, for the study overall: According to the authors, only a limited number of new T cells may be recruited by each seasonal influenza vaccination.

The receptor chain draws on TRBV5-4 and TRBJ2-7, and TRBD1 may be the D gene, going by 6 matching bases. Sequencing used PBMCs from blood, obtained less than 22 months after vaccination. The TCR originated in a man between 50 and 75 years old who received an inactivated influenza vaccine. Donor details come from another sample of the same person, matched by shared clones. The CDR3 amino acid sequence is: CASSLDSFYEQYF. The nucleotide sequence is given as TGTGCCAGCAGCCTGGACAGTTTTTACGAGCAGTACTTC. Extended through the reference TRBV5-4 and TRBJ2-7 proteins, this CDR3 yields the full variable domain: ETGVTQSPTHLIKTRGQQVTLRCSSQSGHNTVSWYQQALGQGPQFIFQYYREEENGRGNFPPRFSGLQFPNYSSELNVNALELDDSALYLCASSLDSFYEQYFGPGTRLTVT.